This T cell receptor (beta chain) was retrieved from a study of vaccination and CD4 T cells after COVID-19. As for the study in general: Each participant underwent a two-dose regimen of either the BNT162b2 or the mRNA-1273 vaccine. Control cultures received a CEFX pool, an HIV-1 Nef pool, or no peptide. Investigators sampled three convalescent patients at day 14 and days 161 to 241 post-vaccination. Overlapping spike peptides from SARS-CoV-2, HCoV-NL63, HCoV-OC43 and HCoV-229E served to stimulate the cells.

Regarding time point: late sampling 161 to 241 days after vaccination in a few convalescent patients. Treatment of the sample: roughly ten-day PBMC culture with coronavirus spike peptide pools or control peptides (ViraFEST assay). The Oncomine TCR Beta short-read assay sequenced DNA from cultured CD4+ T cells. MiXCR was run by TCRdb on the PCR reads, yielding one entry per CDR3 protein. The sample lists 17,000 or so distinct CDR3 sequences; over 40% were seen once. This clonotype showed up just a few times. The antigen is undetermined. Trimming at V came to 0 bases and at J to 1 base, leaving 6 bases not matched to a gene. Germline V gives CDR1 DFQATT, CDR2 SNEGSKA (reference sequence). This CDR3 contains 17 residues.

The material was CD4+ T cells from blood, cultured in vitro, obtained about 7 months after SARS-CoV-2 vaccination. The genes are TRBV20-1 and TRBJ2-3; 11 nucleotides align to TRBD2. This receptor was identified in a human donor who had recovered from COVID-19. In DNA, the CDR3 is TGCAGTGCTAGAGATCAAACGGGACTAGCGGGCACAGATACGCAGTATTTT. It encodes CSARDQTGLAGTDTQYF.